The T cell receptor (beta chain) described here comes from a study of CD8 T cells in ankylosing spondylitis. V was cut by 0 bases and J by 3 bases, with 12 bases left in between. The CDR3 runs 15 residues. Per germline, CDR1 LGHNA and CDR2 YSLEER. Whole-study findings and limits: Some of the motif variants had earlier been found in reactive arthritis patients' fluid and blood. The study identified a TCR beta motif of roughly eight highly homologous variants that appeared characteristic of ankylosing spondylitis blood. As reported, disease-linked clones showed significant enrichment in matched ankylosing spondylitis synovial fluid.

The TCR beta libraries were generated through quantitative 5'-RACE incorporating molecular barcodes. In TCRdb, the 5' RACE reads were re-called with MiXCR into one record per CDR3 protein. The data contain some 220,000 distinct CDR3 sequences, approximately 7.4% of them singletons. This clonotype was detected only a few times. Antigen: not known. The chain combines TRBV4-3 with TRBJ2-7; D is possibly TRBD1 (7 bases). The sample taken for sequencing was blood, either unsorted or a sorted T cell fraction (not recorded which). This receptor was identified in a male donor with ankylosing spondylitis. Here the CDR3 reads CASSQDRGTDYEQYF. The CDR3 DNA reads TGCGCCAGCAGCCAAGATCGGGGGACAGACTACGAGCAGTACTTC.